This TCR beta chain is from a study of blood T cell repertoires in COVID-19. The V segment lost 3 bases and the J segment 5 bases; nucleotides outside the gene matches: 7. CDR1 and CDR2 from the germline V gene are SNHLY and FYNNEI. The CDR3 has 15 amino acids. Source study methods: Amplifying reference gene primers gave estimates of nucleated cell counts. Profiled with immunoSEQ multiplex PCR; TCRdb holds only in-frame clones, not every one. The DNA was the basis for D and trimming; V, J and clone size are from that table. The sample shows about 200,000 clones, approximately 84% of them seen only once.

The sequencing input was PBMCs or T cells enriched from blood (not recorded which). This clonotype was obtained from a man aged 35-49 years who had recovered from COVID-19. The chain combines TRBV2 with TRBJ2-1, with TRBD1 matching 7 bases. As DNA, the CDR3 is TGTGCCAGCAGTGACCAGCGGACAGGCGACAATGAGCAGTTCTTC. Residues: CASSDQRTGDNEQFF.